The source of this TCR beta chain is a study of blood T cells in healthy people across ages. PCR was performed a second time for about 6 to 12 cycles using a sample-barcoded 5' primer and a J-beta primer mix. TCRdb redid the calling of the 5' RACE reads with MiXCR, one entry per CDR3 protein. The data contain almost 1 million distinct CDR3 sequences, roughly 51% of them singletons. Healthy Caucasian individuals from Russia aged about 6 to 100 served as donors. The CDR3 sequence is 15 residues long. Germline CDR1 reads SGHTA; CDR2 reads FQGNSA. V gave up 1 base and J gave up 9 bases, with 16 bases separating them.

This TCR was recovered from a woman aged 55-69 years in good health. The chain uses TRBV7-2 and TRBJ2-1, with D perhaps TRBD2 (6 bases). The specimen was blood. The CDR3 protein is CASSLVGPGVGEQFF. The CDR3 bases are TGTGCCAGCAGCTTAGTTGGACCGGGAGTAGGTGAGCAGTTCTTC.